This is a list of T cell receptor beta chains from one sample in a study of T cells after posttransplantation cyclophosphamide. Assay: immunoSEQ multiplex PCR; the TCRdb copy retains only in-frame clones and omits some. In total the sample includes approximately 30,000 clones, none of them seen once. Sample: PBMCs. Every receptor here comes from a woman in her forties or fifties in good health and a related stem cell transplant donor. CDR3s include the opening cysteine and the closing phenylalanine or tryptophan. The order of the fields is clone size, D gene, V gene, J gene, CDR3 DNA, CDR3 protein. D genes are given only for firm matches. A clone size is listed for some rows: how often the clone was seen (once, few, many), or a class if it is expanded.

few	TRBD2	TRBV12-3/TRBV12-4	TRBJ2-5	TGTGCCAGCAGTCCAACCGGGACTAGACGACACGAGACCCAGTACTTC	CASSPTGTRRHETQYF
many	NA	TRBV12-5	TRBJ1-2	TGTGCTAGTGGTTTGGTACACCCGGGTGGAAAGTACTACTATGGCTACACCTTC	CASGLVHPGGKYYYGYTF
many	NA	TRBV11-3	TRBJ2-3	TGTGCCAGCAGCTCTTCCACAGATACGCAGTATTTT	CASSSSTDTQYF
many	NA	TRBV18	TRBJ2-6	TGTGCCAGCTCACGAGGGGCCCTTAACTCTGGGGCCAACGTCCTGACTTTC	CASSRGALNSGANVLTF
NA	NA	TRBV9	TRBJ2-1	TGTGCCAGCAGCGTAGGACAGGACAGCTCCTACAATGAGCAGTTCTTC	CASSVGQDSSYNEQFF
many	NA	TRBV2	TRBJ2-3	TGTGCCAGCAGTGGATTAGCGGCGCGCCGGGATACGCAGTATTTT	CASSGLAARRDTQYF
NA	TRBD2	TRBV6-2/TRBV6-3	TRBJ2-5	TGTGCCAGCAGCGACCCCGGACTAGCGGGAGGGCCATCGGAGACCCAGTACTTC	CASSDPGLAGGPSETQYF
many	TRBD1	TRBV15	TRBJ1-5	TGTGCCACCAGCTGGGGACAGGGGATTCAGCCCCAGCATTTT	CATSWGQGIQPQHF
NA	TRBD1	TRBV12-3/TRBV12-4	TRBJ1-4	TGTGCCAGCAACTACAGGGGGCCGAGGGTAAATGAAAAACTGTTTTTT	CASNYRGPRVNEKLFF
many	TRBD2	TRBV18	TRBJ2-1	TGTGCCAGCTCACCACTCGGTAGCGGGATGGGTACGTACAATGAGCAGTTCTTC	CASSPLGSGMGTYNEQFF
many	NA	TRBV10-3	TRBJ1-1	TGTGCCAACTCGCGCGGGACAACCACTGAAGCTTTCTTT	CANSRGTTTEAFF
many	NA	TRBV5-8	TRBJ2-7	TGTGCCAGCAGCTTGGGAGTCACTCGTGCCTACGAGCAGTACTTC	CASSLGVTRAYEQYF
few	NA	TRBV15	TRBJ2-5	TGTGCCACCAGCAGAGATCCCAGGGAAGAGACCCAGTACTTC	CATSRDPREETQYF
NA	TRBD2	TRBV7-3	TRBJ2-2	TGTGCCAGCAGCTTATCTCCGGGACTAGCGACCGGGGAGCTGTTTTTT	CASSLSPGLATGELFF
medium-sized	TRBD2	TRBV18	TRBJ2-7	TGTGCCAGCTCACCGGGACTAGCGGGAGTCCAGGAGCAGTACTTC	CASSPGLAGVQEQYF
few	NA	TRBV7-9	TRBJ2-3	TGTGCCAGCAGCTTAGAAGCGAGTACGCAGTATTTT	CASSLEASTQYF
many	TRBD1	TRBV9	TRBJ1-5	TGTGCCAGCAGTGAACAGGGGGCTCAGCCCCAGCATTTT	CASSEQGAQPQHF
many	NA	TRBV12-3/TRBV12-4	TRBJ1-2	TGTGCCAGCAGTTTAGCCTGGGGGCAGTGGGTCTATGGCTACACCTTC	CASSLAWGQWVYGYTF
few	TRBD1	TRBV25-1	TRBJ2-5	TGTGCCAGCAGCAAAATCCTCGGGCAGGGGGAAGAGACCCAGTACTTC	CASSKILGQGEETQYF
many	TRBD1	TRBV2	TRBJ2-5	TGTGCCAGCACAGGGGGCTCGACACCTCAAGAGACCCAGTACTTC	CASTGGSTPQETQYF
many	TRBD1	TRBV11-2	TRBJ1-3	TGTGCCAGCAGCTACACGGGACAGGTGATCTCTGGAAACACCATATATTTT	CASSYTGQVISGNTIYF
many	NA	TRBV19	TRBJ2-1	TGTGCCAGTAGCCCTGGACTAGAAGAAGGGGGTGAGCAGTTCTTC	CASSPGLEEGGEQFF
many	TRBD1	TRBV28	TRBJ1-1	TGTGCCTGTCGACAGGGGGCGCACACTGAAGCTTTCTTT	CACRQGAHTEAFF
many	TRBD2	TRBV6-1	TRBJ2-6	TGTGCCAGCAGTGACCCCTCGGCGGGAGGCCCCTCTGGGGCCAACGTCCTGACTTTC	CASSDPSAGGPSGANVLTF
NA	TRBD2	TRBV5-4	TRBJ2-7	TGTGCCAGCAGCTTGGCGGGAGGACTTACCTACGAGCAGTACTTC	CASSLAGGLTYEQYF
many	NA	TRBV18	TRBJ2-5	TGTGCCAGCTCACCAGGGCAGCAAGAGACCCAGTACTTC	CASSPGQQETQYF
many	NA	TRBV18	TRBJ2-1	TGTGCCAGCTCACCCCCAGGTGGGTTCAATGAGCAGTTCTTC	CASSPPGGFNEQFF
many	TRBD1	TRBV14	TRBJ2-5	TGTGCCAGCAGCCCGGACAGGGCCCAAGAGACCCAGTACTTC	CASSPDRAQETQYF
NA	NA	TRBV6-5	TRBJ2-5	TGTGCCAGCAGTTACTACGGTCTTACGGAGACCCAGTACTTC	CASSYYGLTETQYF
few	TRBD2	TRBV7-3	TRBJ2-1	TGTGCCAGCAGCCAGGGACTAGCAGCTACCAATGAGCAGTTCTTC	CASSQGLAATNEQFF
many	TRBD1	TRBV6-4	TRBJ1-2	TGTGCCAGCAGTGCAGGGGGCTTAAACTATGGCTACACCTTC	CASSAGGLNYGYTF
many	NA	TRBV4-2	TRBJ1-2	TGTGCCAGCAGCCATCAAGGGGGAGACTATGGCTACACCTTC	CASSHQGGDYGYTF
many	TRBD1	TRBV4-2	TRBJ2-3	TGTGCCAGCAGCCAGGGCCGGGACAGGGCGGTTCGCACAGATACGCAGTATTTT	CASSQGRDRAVRTDTQYF
few	NA	TRBV9	TRBJ2-2	TGTGCCAGCAGCGTAGGCGGAACAGGTCACACCGGGGAGCTGTTTTTT	CASSVGGTGHTGELFF
many	TRBD1	TRBV19	TRBJ2-7	TGTGCCAGTAGTGCCCCCGGGACAGGGGCGTCCTACGAGCAGTACTTC	CASSAPGTGASYEQYF
many	NA	TRBV12-3/TRBV12-4	TRBJ2-7	TGTGCCAGCAGTGAAACAGGACCTCTCGACTACGAGCAGTACTTC	CASSETGPLDYEQYF
many	TRBD1	TRBV7-9	TRBJ1-5	TGTGCCAGCAGCTCACAGGGGCGGCCTCAGCCCCAGCATTTT	CASSSQGRPQPQHF
NA	TRBD2	TRBV5-1	TRBJ2-3	TGCGCCAGCAGCCAAAGGGTCGTACTAGCGGGGCCTAGCACAGATACGCAGTATTTT	CASSQRVVLAGPSTDTQYF
many	NA	TRBV10-3	TRBJ1-5	TGTGCCATCCGGACAGAAAACAATCAGCCCCAGCATTTT	CAIRTENNQPQHF
many	NA	TRBV10-1	TRBJ2-1	TGCGCCAGTTCACAGGGGGGGACCTACAATGAGCAGTTCTTC	CASSQGGTYNEQFF
few	TRBD1	TRBV6-5	TRBJ2-5	TGTGCCAGCAGTTATTGGCAGGGGGCAGAGGAGACCCAGTACTTC	CASSYWQGAEETQYF
many	NA	TRBV5-6	TRBJ1-4	TGTGCCAGCAGCTTGAGGCATGAAAAACTGTTTTTT	CASSLRHEKLFF
many	TRBD1	TRBV18	TRBJ2-2	TGTGCCAGCTCAACCTCAGGGGGTCGTATGTCCACCGGGGAGCTGTTTTTT	CASSTSGGRMSTGELFF
many	NA	TRBV7-9	TRBJ2-7	TGTGCCAGCAGTCCCCCCGGCGGGTGGGAGCAGTACTTC	CASSPPGGWEQYF
NA	TRBD1	TRBV6-6	TRBJ2-5	TGTGCCAGCAGTGGGTCTCTCGTGGGACAGGGGTACTTC	CASSGSLVGQGYF
many	NA	TRBV28	TRBJ1-2	TGTGCCAGCAGTTTAAGCGGGGGGTCAGGCTATGGCTACACCTTC	CASSLSGGSGYGYTF
many	TRBD1	TRBV18	TRBJ2-1	TGTGCCAGCTCACGCGGGACAGGGGGCTGGAAATTGGGCTACAATGAGCAGTTCTTC	CASSRGTGGWKLGYNEQFF
many	TRBD1	TRBV5-4	TRBJ2-7	TGTGCCAGCAGCCCCAAGGGGACAGTCGACTACGAGCAGTACTTC	CASSPKGTVDYEQYF
many	TRBD1	TRBV19	TRBJ1-5	TGTGCCAGTACTTACCGGGACAGGGGTCCGCCCCAGCATTTT	CASTYRDRGPPQHF
many	TRBD2	TRBV11-2	TRBJ2-2	TGTGCCAGCAGCAGAACGGGGAGGGTGGACACCGGGGAGCTGTTTTTT	CASSRTGRVDTGELFF